This TCR beta chain appears in the sequencing data of a study of identical twins (dated by TCRdb to the mid-2010s). About the investigation overall: To test whether fetal clonotypes persist, the study used deep sequencing on TCR alpha and beta repertoires from monozygotic twins, unrelated adults of various ages, and cord blood. To rule out contamination, replicate twin experiments were performed at different times with different library preparation protocols. Results the study describes overall, beyond this receptor: Because the same donors could not be followed over many years, the conclusions depended on cross-sectional statistical analysis. Compared with coincidental sharing between unrelated individuals, out-of-frame TCR alpha sequences shared between twins had an excess of sequences with low generation probability. A weaker excess of twin sharing was found in beta out-of-frame sequences because the signal-to-noise ratio was lowered by fewer shared sequences. Abundant cord blood beta clonotypes carried fewer insertions; young adult naive repertoires showed a weaker similar trend, while memory repertoires showed none. Recombination models systematically underestimated out-of-frame TCR alpha sharing in monozygotic twins but agreed with sharing between unrelated individuals. Zero-insertion analyses could be partly confounded by invariant T cells such as MAIT and iNKT, although diverse VJ usage argued against such confounding for most clonotypes.

Only healthy Caucasian donors were included. Three pairs of female monozygotic twins, all aged about 18 to 29 years, made up the twin cohort. Peripheral blood mononuclear cells were the source from which RNA for the TCR libraries was isolated. Libraries came from 5' RACE. This sample was sequenced with an Illumina HiSeq 2000. A universal primer binding site was added through template switching, and the final cDNA carried a unique molecular identifier so that TCR cDNA molecules could be counted accurately. First-strand cDNA for TCR alpha and beta chains was synthesized from specific primers in the conserved constant-segment region. To control for contamination, each cDNA library was double barcoded with a SMART-Mk sample barcode plus Illumina barcodes. TruSeq adapter sequences along with Illumina sample barcodes were introduced in two successive PCR steps. The TCR alpha and beta cDNA libraries were sequenced on the Illumina HiSeq platform using custom primers. The authors' analysis ran thus. MiGEC processed the raw reads to extract unique molecular identifiers, while MiXCR was used to determine the CDR3 positions. Recombination models were inferred per individual with the repgenHMM and IGoR tools using an EM algorithm. The analysis of shared clonotypes was done with the tcR package in R, with sharing normalized by the product of cloneset sizes. To study raw recombination without the effects of thymic and clonal selection, out-of-frame nonproductive sequences were analyzed. TCRdb itself trimmed the public reads at Q25 with fastp, ran MiXCR and retained productive beta chains. Rows merge per CDR3 protein into single entries with the most common DNA and genes. TCRdb assigned the V and J calls; the authors' analysis was not used. The sample includes some 600,000 distinct CDR3 sequences, with around 7.5% observed a single time. The top ten clones comprise roughly 1.6% of the sample.

About this clonotype: The antigen it binds to is not known. No base qualities exist here, and no much larger clone lies one base off it.

Trimming at the junction amounts to 4 bases on V and 4 bases on J, and the germline ends lie 13 bases apart. For CDR1 and CDR2, the germline V gene lists MNHNS and SASEGT. Its CDR3 holds 14 amino acids, cysteine through phenylalanine. Kept here is only the CDR3 DNA, which spans 42 bases and is read in frame from base 1. This same sample was also part of a study on yellow fever vaccine responses in identical twins. Per the second study: According to the authors, in identical twins the way T cells responded to vaccination appeared partly convergent and partly personalized. In identical twins, the study followed T cell clones that responded to the vaccine with precision.

This clonotype originated in a woman aged 18-29 years in good health. Source material: PBMCs. The V and J genes are TRBV6-1 and TRBJ2-5; a confident D gene designation cannot be given. CDR3 region: CASSAFSTGETQYF. The DNA is as follows: TGTGCCAGCAGTGCGTTTTCGACGGGAGAGACCCAGTACTTC.